The 30 T cell receptor beta chains given below trace back to one sample, sequenced in a study of cytomegalovirus exposure and HLA in healthy donors. Researchers ran the PCR with 60 Vbeta and 13 Jbeta primers. Clones were sequenced by immunoSEQ multiplex PCR, and TCRdb holds only the in-frame ones, with some missing. The table lists approximately 69,000 clones, 60% to 80% of them singletons. The specimen was PBMCs. These receptors were taken from a woman aged 25 to 45 in good health and CMV-seropositive.

The chain joins TRBV28 to TRBJ2-1; D is perhaps TRBD1 (5 bases). CDR3 length equals 12 residues. Trimming took off 1 base at V and 11 bases at J, with 9 bases between the two ends. The germline V gene encodes CDR1 MDHEN and CDR2 SYDVKM. The CDR3 DNA is TGTGCCAGCAGTTTATACCGACAGAAGCAGTTCTTC. This encodes CASSLYRQKQFF.

The chain is built from TRBV6-5 and TRBJ1-1, with 7 bases identical to TRBD1. Germline CDR1 is MNHEY and CDR2 is SVGAGI. The CDR3 loop spans 15 amino acids. The junction had 3 bases not matched to a gene; V was cut back by 0 bases and J by 2 bases. DNA for the CDR3: TGTGCCAGCAGTTACTCGAACAGGGGAAACACTGAAGCTTTCTTT. Amino acids: CASSYSNRGNTEAFF.

This clone turned up a few times. This chain connects TRBV30 to TRBJ2-2, with TRBD1 as a possible D gene (5 bases). The CDR3 spans 14 residues. V was cut by 4 bases and J by 2 bases, with 11 bases left in between. CDR1 GTSNPN and CDR2 SVGIG come from the germline V gene (reference sequence). The CDR3 nucleotides are TGTGCCTGGACCCCGACAGTAAACACCGGGGAGCTGTTTTTT. Translating gives CAWTPTVNTGELFF.

The CDR3, as DNA: TGTGCCACTACTCTAGCGGGAACAGATACGCAGTATTTT. Its protein is CATTLAGTDTQYF. The V call is TRBV28, the J call TRBJ2-3; 9 bases line up with TRBD2. CDR1 is MDHEN and CDR2 is SYDVKM in the germline V gene. The CDR3 has 13 amino acids. V trimming: 10 bases; J trimming: 3 bases; junction bases outside the gene matches: 5.

The V gene is TRBV5-1, the J gene TRBJ2-3; D is possibly TRBD1 (6 bases). Trimming removed 5 bases at V and 4 bases at J, with 14 bases between. Germline CDR1 SGHRS, CDR2 YFSETQ. The CDR3 is 14 amino acids. The CDR3 is CASRGGRPADTQYF. CDR3 nucleotides: TGCGCCAGCAGAGGGGGTAGGCCCGCAGATACGCAGTATTTT. The full variable domain, rest sourced from reference TRBV5-1 and TRBJ2-3, is KAGVTQTPRYLIKTRGQQVTLSCSPISGHRSVSWYQQTPGQGLQFLFEYFSETQRNKGNFPGRFSGRQFSNSRSEMNVSTLELGDSALYLCASRGGRPADTQYFGPGTRLTVL.

The chain is built from TRBV6-5 and TRBJ2-5; TRBD2 aligns across 7 bases. The CDR3 extends over 14 amino acids. Unmatched junction bases numbered 6, after V lost 5 bases and J lost 3 bases. Germline lookup yields CDR1 MNHEY and CDR2 SVGAGI. CDR3 protein: CASSPTGLEETQYF. Written as DNA, the CDR3 is TGTGCCAGCAGTCCAACCGGACTAGAAGAGACCCAGTACTTC.

The chain has TRBV7-3 and TRBJ2-1, with 7 bases matching TRBD2. V gave up 5 bases and J gave up 7 bases; unmatched junction bases: 8. The CDR3 is 14 amino acids. From germline, CDR1 is SGHTA and CDR2 FQGTGA. In DNA, the CDR3 is TGTGCCAGCAGCCGTCGCGGGAGTGATAATGAGCAGTTCTTC. It translates to CASSRRGSDNEQFF.

This chain links TRBV2 with TRBJ2-1, with 13 bases that match TRBD2. This CDR3 spans 17 amino acids. The germline V gene has CDR1 SNHLY and CDR2 FYNNEI. Trimming removed 4 bases from V and 2 bases from J; junction bases left unmatched: 5. Written as DNA, the CDR3 is TGTGCCAGCAGTGGACTAGCGGGGGGTATACCCTACAATGAGCAGTTCTTC. Translating it yields CASSGLAGGIPYNEQFF.

The J gene is TRBJ1-5, the V gene TRBV5-6, with D possibly matching TRBD1 (6 bases). Germline V gives CDR1 SGHDT, CDR2 YYEEEE. With 0 bases removed from V and 4 bases from J, the gap between germline ends came to 8 bases. CDR3 size: 14 residues. Here the CDR3 DNA reads TGTGCCAGCAGCTTGGGGACAGCTAATCAGCCCCAGCATTTT. As protein: CASSLGTANQPQHF.

The chain links TRBV30 to TRBJ2-1; tentative D call: TRBD1 (5 bases). Trimming removed 4 bases from V and 12 bases from J, with 19 bases in between. The CDR3 contains 13 residues. Germline V gene sequence: CDR1 GTSNPN, CDR2 SVGIG (reference sequence). Written as DNA, the CDR3 is TGTGCCTGGATGCTTGGCAGGGCGCAGGGGCAGTTCTTC. Translated, it gives CAWMLGRAQGQFF.

This chain joins TRBV7-9 and TRBJ2-7; 14 bases agree with TRBD2. Germline V gene sequence: CDR1 SEHNR, CDR2 FQNEAQ (reference sequence). The CDR3 has 16 amino acids. Unmatched junction bases numbered 5, after V lost 5 bases and J lost 2 bases. The CDR3 reads CASSRGTSGSPYEQYF. The CDR3 nucleotides are TGTGCCAGCAGCCGTGGGACTAGCGGGAGTCCCTACGAGCAGTACTTC.

This clone was seen once. The CDR3 DNA reads as TGTGCCTCGGGTTTTAATGGTGGCACTGAAGCTTTCTTT. Encoded protein: CASGFNGGTEAFF. The V gene is TRBV2, the J gene TRBJ1-1; D not certain. Per germline, CDR1 SNHLY and CDR2 FYNNEI. There are 13 residues in the CDR3. V was shortened by 11 bases and J by 4 bases, with 17 bases between the two germline ends.

J is TRBJ2-2 and V is TRBV9; D gene uncertain. Germline V gene sequence: CDR1 SGDLS, CDR2 YYNGEE. CDR3 length: 14 amino acids. Trimming removed 0 bases at V and 2 bases at J, with 5 bases between. In nucleotides, the CDR3 is TGTGCCAGCAGCGTAGTTTCTAACACCGGGGAGCTGTTTTTT. This translates into CASSVVSNTGELFF.

This clone was seen a single time. The rearrangement links TRBV28 to TRBJ1-4, with TRBD1 identical over 8 bases. Losses at the gene ends were 5 bases for V and 7 bases for J; bases not matched to a gene: 9. The germline gives CDR1 MDHEN, CDR2 SYDVKM. The CDR3 sequence is 15 residues long. The CDR3 DNA reads as TGTGCCAGCAGTCCCCACAGGGGGGTTACTGAAAAACTGTTTTTT. Its protein product is CASSPHRGVTEKLFF.

This clone is a singleton in its sample. The chain uses TRBV7-6 and TRBJ1-1, with 8 bases identical to TRBD1. The junction had 10 bases not matched to a gene; V was cut back by 5 bases and J by 2 bases. CDR3 length: 16 amino acids. Germline V gene lookup returns CDR1 SGHVS and CDR2 FNYEAQ. The CDR3 nucleotides read TGTGCCAGCAGCCTCCGACAGGGGCCTGACAACACTGAAGCTTTCTTT. Amino acids: CASSLRQGPDNTEAFF.

This clone has a handful of counts. The V gene is TRBV9, the J gene TRBJ2-3; maybe TRBD2 (6 bases). V gave up 4 bases and J gave up 4 bases, with 13 bases separating them. Germline lookup yields CDR1 SGDLS and CDR2 YYNGEE. The CDR3 contains 14 residues. In DNA, the CDR3 is TGTGCCAGCAGCCCTCTCACGGGAGCAGATACGCAGTATTTT. Protein: CASSPLTGADTQYF.

The sample holds a few counts of this clone. The chain has TRBV6-5 and TRBJ1-2; D is perhaps TRBD1 (5 bases). The CDR3 covers 15 residues. The ends were cut back, 2 bases at V and 8 bases at J, with 18 bases in the middle. CDR1 is MNHEY and CDR2 is SVGAGI in the germline V gene. In DNA form, the CDR3 reads TGTGCCAGCAGTTACCGCCGGGACTTACCCGGCGGCTACACCTTC. Translated: CASSYRRDLPGGYTF.

The gene calls are TRBV28 and TRBJ2-6; 8 bases fit TRBD1. After removal of 4 bases from V and 1 base from J, the junction contained 9 bases not matched to a gene. CDR1 and CDR2 from the germline V gene are MDHEN and SYDVKM. The CDR3 is 18 amino acids. For the CDR3, the DNA is TGTGCCAGCAGTTCTTTTGGACAGGGAAAGTCTGGGGCCAACGTCCTGACTTTC. Its protein is CASSSFGQGKSGANVLTF.

The gene calls are TRBV18 and TRBJ2-7; 7 nucleotides align to TRBD2. V was pared by 0 bases and J by 3 bases, with 5 bases of the junction left unmatched. Germline CDR1 and CDR2: KGHSH and LQKENI. This CDR3 contains 15 residues. This chain's CDR3 is CASSPPAGPFYEQYF. The CDR3 nucleotides are TGTGCCAGCTCACCACCAGCGGGACCCTTCTACGAGCAGTACTTC. Drawing the rest from reference TRBV18 and TRBJ2-7, the complete variable domain is NAGVMQNPRHLVRRRGQEARLRCSPMKGHSHVYWYRQLPEEGLKFMVYLQKENIIDESGMPKERFSAEFPKEGPSILRIQQVVRGDSAAYFCASSPPAGPFYEQYFGPGTRLTVT.

The chain is built from TRBV2 and TRBJ2-5; 7 bases are a match to TRBD1. V lost 2 bases to trimming and J lost 5 bases; unmatched junction nucleotides: 8. Germline V gene data show CDR1 as SNHLY and CDR2 as FYNNEI. The CDR3 covers 15 residues. The CDR3 region has the DNA TGTGCCAGCAGTGAATCTCCTTCACAGGGGGAGACCCAGTACTTC. It is translated as CASSESPSQGETQYF.

The rearrangement uses TRBV27 and TRBJ1-2, with D possibly TRBD1 on 6 matching bases. Per germline, CDR1 MNHEY and CDR2 SMNVEV (reference sequence). The germline V and J ends were trimmed by 6 bases and 3 bases, with 11 bases remaining between them. The CDR3 runs to 13 residues. CDR3 in amino acids: CASRTGNYYGYTF. The DNA for the CDR3 is TGTGCCAGCAGGACAGGCAATTACTATGGCTACACCTTC.

The rearrangement joins TRBV4-1 to TRBJ2-1, with 7 bases fitting TRBD2. CDR3 size: 19 residues. Germline V lookup: CDR1 MGHRA, CDR2 YSYEKL. Trimming cost V 0 bases and J 6 bases; bases outside gene matches: 17. In DNA, the CDR3 is TGCGCCAGCAGCCAAGATCCTCGTGGTGGCGGGAGTAGGGGCAATGAGCAGTTCTTC. Its protein is CASSQDPRGGGSRGNEQFF.

In this sample, this clone turned up once. CDR3: CASSRTVRNTEAFF. Written as DNA, the CDR3 is TGTGCCAGCAGTAGGACAGTAAGGAACACTGAAGCTTTCTTT. The chain carries TRBV28 and TRBJ1-1, with D perhaps TRBD1 (6 bases). Per germline, CDR1 MDHEN and CDR2 SYDVKM. This CDR3 is 14 amino acids long. V was clipped by 5 bases and J by 1 base, with 11 bases between them.

The V gene is TRBV29-1, the J gene TRBJ2-1; TRBD2 matches 11 bases. The J segment lost 9 bases and the V segment lost 3 bases, leaving 13 bases of the junction unmatched. Looked up from germline, CDR1 is SQVTM and CDR2 is ANQGSEA. This CDR3 region has 16 residues. CDR3 DNA sequence: TGCAGCGTTGATGGATTAGCGGGAGGGCCGTCCCTTGAGCAGTTCTTC. Translation gives CSVDGLAGGPSLEQFF.

This chain joins TRBV28 and TRBJ1-3, with unresolved D. The CDR3 runs to 13 residues. The V gene's germline CDR1 is MDHEN and CDR2 SYDVKM. Trimming left V 6 bases short and J 4 bases short, with 10 bases between. The CDR3: CASSSIFGNTIYF. The CDR3 DNA reads TGTGCCAGCAGCTCTATCTTCGGAAACACCATATATTTT. Filled out from reference TRBV28 and TRBJ1-3, the complete variable domain reads DVKVTQSSRYLVKRTGEKVFLECVQDMDHENMFWYRQDPGLGLRLIYFSYDVKMKEKGDIPEGYSVSREKKERFSLILESASTNQTSMYLCASSSIFGNTIYFGEGSWLTVV.

This clone was seen a few times. This sequence joins TRBV5-6 and TRBJ2-2, with a possible D match to TRBD1 (6 bases). The CDR3 is 13 residues long. Germline V gene lookup returns CDR1 SGHDT and CDR2 YYEEEE. Trimming pared 4 bases from V and 6 bases from J, leaving 10 bases between. The CDR3 coding sequence is TGTGCCAGCAGCAGGGACACCGCCGGGGAGCTGTTTTTT. Protein: CASSRDTAGELFF.

The chain uses TRBV6-6 and TRBJ2-2, with D tentatively TRBD1 (7 bases). The CDR3 covers 14 residues. V was shortened by 7 bases and J by 5 bases, with 14 bases between the two germline ends. The germline V gene has CDR1 MNHNY and CDR2 SVGAGI (reference sequence). As DNA, the CDR3 is TGTGCCAGCAACGGTCAGGGGGGTACCGGGGAGCTGTTTTTT. This codes for CASNGQGGTGELFF.

This clone was observed a handful of times. The chain's CDR3 is CASRLTGTSDTIYF. DNA for the CDR3: TGTGCCAGCAGGCTGACAGGGACCAGCGACACCATATATTTT. The J gene is TRBJ1-3, the V gene TRBV25-1, with 7 positions matching TRBD1. Germline assignment: CDR1 MGHDK and CDR2 SYGVNS. V trimming: 6 bases; J trimming: 8 bases; junction bases outside the gene matches: 10. This CDR3 spans 14 amino acids.

The V call is TRBV2, the J call TRBJ2-2; TRBD2 agrees at 12 bases. The CDR3 runs to 19 residues. Germline lookup yields CDR1 SNHLY and CDR2 FYNNEI. With 6 bases clipped from V and 5 bases from J, the junction kept 16 bases outside the gene matches. CDR3 coding DNA: TGTGCCAGCAGGGAAAGAGTACTAGCGGGAGGCCGAGGGACCGGGGAGCTGTTTTTT. It translates to CASRERVLAGGRGTGELFF.

The CDR3 nucleotides read TGTGCCTGGAGTGCCGGTAGCAATCAGCCCCAGCATTTT. Protein sequence: CAWSAGSNQPQHF. The rearrangement joins TRBV30 to TRBJ1-5; D is ambiguous. Germline loops: CDR1 GTSNPN, CDR2 SVGIG (reference sequence). Trimming pared 1 base from V and 0 bases from J, leaving 4 bases between. This CDR3 contains 13 residues.